These 9 T cell receptor beta chains share one sample of origin, sequenced in a study of metastatic and nonmetastatic thyroid tumors. TCRdb re-clonotyped the PCR reads via MiXCR. Of more than 90,000 clones in the sample, roughly 13% are singletons; the top ten hold roughly 10%. Patients were all untreated before their thyroid surgery. Sequencing used blood. Receptors originate from a female donor with papillary thyroid cancer or a benign thyroid nodule (not recorded which). Some clones in this sample may be carry-over from other donors' samples.

This rearrangement joins TRBV30 to TRBJ2-7, with D tentatively TRBD1 or TRBD2 (5 bases each). CDR3 size: 12 residues. Trimming took off 2 bases at V and 2 bases at J, with 7 bases between the two ends. Germline V gene data show CDR1 as GTSNPN and CDR2 as SVGIG (reference sequence). The CDR3 sequence is CAWSRGTYEQYF. The CDR3 DNA sequence: TGTGCCTGGAGTCGGGGCACCTACGAGCAGTACTTC. The complete variable domain, with remaining parts taken from reference TRBV30 and TRBJ2-7, reads SQTIHQWPATLVQPVGSPLSLECTVEGTSNPNLYWYRQAAGRGLQLLFYSVGIGQISSEVPQNLSASRPQDRQFILSSKKLLLSDSGFYLCAWSRGTYEQYFGPGTRLTVT.

This clone occurred many times. The chain links TRBV30 to TRBJ2-1; 10 positions agree with TRBD2. The CDR3 consists of 13 residues. CDR1 and CDR2 from the germline V gene are GTSNPN and SVGIG (reference sequence). J lost 13 bases, V lost 5 bases, and 11 bases had no gene match. The DNA of the CDR3 is TGTGCCTGGGATGGGGGGCTAGCGGGAGTACAGTTCTTC. Translated: CAWDGGLAGVQFF.

In its sample, this clone was seen many times. The CDR3 loop is CATSSNRISNYGYTF. The CDR3 nucleotides are TGTGCCACCAGCAGTAACAGGATATCGAACTATGGCTACACCTTC. V gene TRBV15 combines with J gene TRBJ1-2, with a weak D call TRBD1 (5 bases). Looked up from germline, CDR1 is LNHNV and CDR2 is YYDKDF (reference sequence). V was cut by 3 bases and J by 2 bases, with 13 bases left in between. The CDR3 has 15 amino acids.

This clone was detected many times. V gene TRBV6-1 combines with J gene TRBJ1-4, with 10 positions matching TRBD1. After removal of 6 bases from V and 6 bases from J, the junction contained 4 bases not matched to a gene. The length of the CDR3 is 14 residues. Germline CDR1 is MNHNS and CDR2 is SASEGT. CDR3: CASSRDRGDEKLFF. The CDR3 bases are TGTGCCAGCAGCCGGGACAGGGGTGATGAAAAACTGTTTTTT.

This clone was counted at least ten times. V gene TRBV20-1 combines with J gene TRBJ1-5; D perhaps matches TRBD1 (5 bases). CDR1 and CDR2 from the germline V gene are DFQATT and SNEGSKA (reference sequence). This CDR3 spans 13 amino acids. V was pared by 3 bases and J by 4 bases, with 10 bases between. This CDR3 is CSARQGGNQPQHF. The DNA for the CDR3 is TGCAGTGCTAGGCAGGGTGGTAATCAGCCCCAGCATTTT.

In this sample, this clone turned up many times. The V call is TRBV3-1, the J call TRBJ2-7, with D unclear. This CDR3 has 14 residues. Trimming took off 0 bases at V and 6 bases at J, with 12 bases between the two ends. Germline CDR1 LGHDT, CDR2 YNNKEL (reference sequence). This chain's CDR3 is CASSQDAIRAEQYF. CDR3 in DNA: TGTGCCAGCAGCCAAGATGCGATTCGGGCCGAGCAGTACTTC.

This clone was seen many times. The same CDR3 is also encoded by other DNA sequences in this sample. The chain combines TRBV19 with TRBJ1-5; the match to TRBD1 covers 7 bases. Germline CDR1 is LNHDA and CDR2 is SQIVND (reference sequence). V trimming: 5 bases; J trimming: 7 bases; junction bases outside the gene matches: 8. The CDR3 sequence is 14 residues long. CDR3 DNA: TGTGCCAGTAGTGAAAGGGGGCTCGGCCAGCCCCAGCATTTT. Translating gives CASSERGLGQPQHF.

Many counts were recorded for this clone. The chain recombines TRBV2 with TRBJ2-2, with 8 bases aligning to TRBD1. The CDR3 sequence is 19 residues long. After removal of 2 bases from V and 1 base from J, the junction contained 12 bases not matched to a gene. The germline CDR1 and CDR2 sequences are SNHLY and FYNNEI. In nucleotides, the CDR3 is TGTGCCAGCAGTGAATCCACGACAGAAGACAGGGGGAACACCGGGGAGCTGTTTTTT. Protein: CASSESTTEDRGNTGELFF.

This clone occurred many times. A much larger clone is a single base away; this may be a read error. The chain couples TRBV19 to TRBJ2-2; D is perhaps TRBD2 (6 bases). The CDR3 contains 13 residues. The V gene's germline CDR1 is LNHDA and CDR2 SQIVND (reference sequence). The DNA for the CDR3 is TGTGCCAGGCTCGGGGTGGACACCGGGGGGCTGTTTTTT. Translated: CARLGVDTGGLFF.